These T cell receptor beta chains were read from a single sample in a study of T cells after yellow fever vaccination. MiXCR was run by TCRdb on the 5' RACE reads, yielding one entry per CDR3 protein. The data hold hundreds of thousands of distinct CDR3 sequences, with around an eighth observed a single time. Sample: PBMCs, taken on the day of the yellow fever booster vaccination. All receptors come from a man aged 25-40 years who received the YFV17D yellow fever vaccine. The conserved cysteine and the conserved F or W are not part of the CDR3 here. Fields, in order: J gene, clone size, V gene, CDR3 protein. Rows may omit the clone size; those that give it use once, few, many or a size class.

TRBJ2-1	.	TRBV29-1	SVEGFGTSGTDEQF
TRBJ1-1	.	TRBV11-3	ASAPRADTEAF
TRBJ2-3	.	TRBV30	AWMGSSDTQY
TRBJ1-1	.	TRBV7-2	ASSPRDDTEAF
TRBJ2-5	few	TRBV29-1	SVLRHQETQY
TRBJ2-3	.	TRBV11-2	ASSSSLQGTDTQY
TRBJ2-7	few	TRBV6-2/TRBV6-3	AVTGTYEQY
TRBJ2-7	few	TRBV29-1	SVEDGGFYEQY
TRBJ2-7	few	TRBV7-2	ASSLVGSLEQY
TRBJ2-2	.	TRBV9	ASRQGGETGELF
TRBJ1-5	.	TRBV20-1	SARIRAPGNQPQH
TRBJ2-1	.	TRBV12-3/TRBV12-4	ASSPTRTGEQF
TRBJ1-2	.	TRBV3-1	ASSQDRRLGGYT
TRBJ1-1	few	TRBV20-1	SARDSGAANTEAF